The text below deals with one T cell receptor beta chain. The antigen remains unidentified. The method was immunoSEQ multiplex PCR; TCRdb's version includes in-frame clones alone and lacks a portion of them. The sample carries about 350,000 clones, about 89% recorded once. This entry belongs to a study of Ad26.COV2.S vaccination and SARS-CoV-2 variants. Study-wide context: Ad26.COV2.S was injected intramuscularly once or twice, 56 days apart. Overall study findings and caveats: Compared with placebo recipients, vaccine recipients had higher spike-specific TCR breadth. Placebo and vaccine recipients had non-spike TCR breadth that was similar.

Treatment reported: approximately 18 received Ad26.COV2.S at low or high dose, single or two shots; a few received placebo; per-sample allocation not given. Sample collection was performed on day 63 after the first vaccine or placebo injection. Ad26.COV2.S expressed prefusion-stabilized spike from the original Wuhan strain. Germline V gene data show CDR1 as MNHNY and CDR2 as SVGAGI (reference sequence). V was pared by 0 bases and J by 6 bases, with 9 bases between. The CDR3 loop spans 13 amino acids. This TCR was recovered from a person aged 18 to 59 who received the Ad26.COV2.S COVID-19 vaccine or a placebo. This rearrangement joins TRBV6-6 to TRBJ2-7; no clear D. The source was peripheral blood, collected in a trial of Ad26.COV2.S vaccine versus placebo. The CDR3: CASSYSIGAEQYF. DNA of the CDR3: TGTGCCAGCAGTTACTCGATTGGAGCCGAGCAGTACTTC.